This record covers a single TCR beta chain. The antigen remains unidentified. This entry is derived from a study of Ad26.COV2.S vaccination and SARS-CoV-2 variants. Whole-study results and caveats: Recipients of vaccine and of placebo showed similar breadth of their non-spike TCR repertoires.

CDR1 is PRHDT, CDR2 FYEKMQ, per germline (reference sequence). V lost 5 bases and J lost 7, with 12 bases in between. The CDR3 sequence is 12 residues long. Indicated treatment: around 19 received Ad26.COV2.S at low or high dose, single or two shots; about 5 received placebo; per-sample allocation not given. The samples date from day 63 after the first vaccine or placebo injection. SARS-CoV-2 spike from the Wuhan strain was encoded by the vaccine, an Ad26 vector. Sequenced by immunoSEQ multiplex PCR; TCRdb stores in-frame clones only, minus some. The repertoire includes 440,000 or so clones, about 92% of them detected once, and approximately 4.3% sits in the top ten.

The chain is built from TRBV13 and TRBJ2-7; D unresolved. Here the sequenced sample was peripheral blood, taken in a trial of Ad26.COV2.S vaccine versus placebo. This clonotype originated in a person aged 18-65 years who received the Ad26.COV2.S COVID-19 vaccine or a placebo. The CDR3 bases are TGTGCCAGCAGCCAGCAATGGGGTGAGCAGTACTTC. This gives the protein CASSQQWGEQYF.